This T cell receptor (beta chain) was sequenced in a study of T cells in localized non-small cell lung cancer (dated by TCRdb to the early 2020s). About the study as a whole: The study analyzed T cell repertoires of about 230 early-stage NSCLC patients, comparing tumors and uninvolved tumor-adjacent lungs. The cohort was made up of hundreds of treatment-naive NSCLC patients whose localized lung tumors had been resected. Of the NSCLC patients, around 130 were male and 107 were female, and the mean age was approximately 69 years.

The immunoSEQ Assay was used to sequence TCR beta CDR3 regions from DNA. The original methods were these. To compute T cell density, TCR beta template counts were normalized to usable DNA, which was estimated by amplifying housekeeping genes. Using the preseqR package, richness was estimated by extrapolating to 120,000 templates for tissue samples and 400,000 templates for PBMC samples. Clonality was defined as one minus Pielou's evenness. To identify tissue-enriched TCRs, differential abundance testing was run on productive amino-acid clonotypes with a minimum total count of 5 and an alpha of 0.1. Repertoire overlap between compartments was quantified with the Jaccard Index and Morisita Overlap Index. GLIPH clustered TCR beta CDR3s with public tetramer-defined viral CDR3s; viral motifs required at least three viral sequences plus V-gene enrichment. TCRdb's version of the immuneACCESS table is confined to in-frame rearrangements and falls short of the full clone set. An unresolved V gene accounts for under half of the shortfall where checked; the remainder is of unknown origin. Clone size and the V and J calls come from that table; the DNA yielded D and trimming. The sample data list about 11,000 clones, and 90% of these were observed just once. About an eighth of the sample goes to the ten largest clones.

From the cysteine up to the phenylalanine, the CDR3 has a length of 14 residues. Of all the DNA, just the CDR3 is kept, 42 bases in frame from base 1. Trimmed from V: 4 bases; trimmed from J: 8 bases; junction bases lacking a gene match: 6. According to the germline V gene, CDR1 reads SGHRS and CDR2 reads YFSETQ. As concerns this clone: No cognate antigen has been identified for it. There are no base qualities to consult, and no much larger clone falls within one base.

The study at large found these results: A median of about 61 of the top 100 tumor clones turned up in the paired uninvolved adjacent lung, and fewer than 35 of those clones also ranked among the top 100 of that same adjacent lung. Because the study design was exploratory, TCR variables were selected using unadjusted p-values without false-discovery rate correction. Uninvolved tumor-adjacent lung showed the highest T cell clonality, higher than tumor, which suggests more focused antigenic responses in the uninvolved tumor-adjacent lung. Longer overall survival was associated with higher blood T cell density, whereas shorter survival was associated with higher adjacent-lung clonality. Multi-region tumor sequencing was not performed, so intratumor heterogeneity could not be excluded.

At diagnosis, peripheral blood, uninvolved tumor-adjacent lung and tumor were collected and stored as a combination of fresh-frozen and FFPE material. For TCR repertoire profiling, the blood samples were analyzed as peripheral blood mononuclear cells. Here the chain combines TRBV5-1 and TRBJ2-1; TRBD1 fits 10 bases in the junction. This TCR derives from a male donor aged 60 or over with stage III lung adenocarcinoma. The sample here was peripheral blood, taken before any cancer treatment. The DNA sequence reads TGCGCCAGCAGCACGGGACAGGGGATGGATGAGCAGTTCTTC. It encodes CASSTGQGMDEQFF.